This T cell receptor beta chain was sequenced in a study of blood T cell repertoires in COVID-19. Across the study: Samples representing acute and convalescent COVID-19 were sourced from the United States, Italy and Spain. Sample material is recorded as cDNA or gDNA derived from T cells, B-cell-depleted T cells, or PBMCs.

Methods used by the authors: Cell counts per sample came from amplifying reference gene primers. TCRdb's table, derived via immunoSEQ multiplex PCR, lists solely in-frame clones and lacks some. That table furnishes V, J and clone size, whereas the DNA furnished D and trimming. The table lists 200,000 to 300,000 clones, roughly 88% of them singletons. The V gene's germline CDR1 is LNHDA and CDR2 SQIVND (reference sequence). This CDR3 is 16 amino acids long. V lost 6 bases to trimming and J lost 2 bases, with 20 bases between them. This chain links TRBV19 with TRBJ2-7; TRBD2 might be the D (6 bases). The TCR originated in a human donor in a cohort sampled during active COVID-19. Sequenced sample: peripheral blood. The CDR3 DNA sequence: TGTGCCAGTAGCCTTAGGGCCGGGACTGGCGCCTACGAGCAGTACTTC. Translation gives CASSLRAGTGAYEQYF.